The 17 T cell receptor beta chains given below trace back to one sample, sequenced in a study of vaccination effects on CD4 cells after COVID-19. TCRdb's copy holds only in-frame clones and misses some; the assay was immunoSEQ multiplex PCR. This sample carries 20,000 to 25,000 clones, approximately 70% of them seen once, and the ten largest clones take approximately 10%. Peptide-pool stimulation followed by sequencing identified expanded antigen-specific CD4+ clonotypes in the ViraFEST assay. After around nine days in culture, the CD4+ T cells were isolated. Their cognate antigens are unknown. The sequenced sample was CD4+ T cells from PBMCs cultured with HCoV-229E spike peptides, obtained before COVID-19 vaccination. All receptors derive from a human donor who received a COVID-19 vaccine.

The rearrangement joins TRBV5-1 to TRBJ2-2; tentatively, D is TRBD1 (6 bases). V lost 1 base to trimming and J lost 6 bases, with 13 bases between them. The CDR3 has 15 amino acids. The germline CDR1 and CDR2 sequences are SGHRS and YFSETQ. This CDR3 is CASSLSRDIAGELFF. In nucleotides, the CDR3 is TGCGCCAGCAGCTTGTCCCGGGACATTGCCGGGGAGCTGTTTTTT.

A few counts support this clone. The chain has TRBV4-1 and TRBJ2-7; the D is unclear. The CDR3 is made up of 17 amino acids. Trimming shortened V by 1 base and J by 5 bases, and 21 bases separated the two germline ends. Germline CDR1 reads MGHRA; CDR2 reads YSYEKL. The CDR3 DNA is TGCGCCAGCAGCCAAGTATTCGGTCAACGATCTCTACACGAGCAGTACTTC. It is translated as CASSQVFGQRSLHEQYF.

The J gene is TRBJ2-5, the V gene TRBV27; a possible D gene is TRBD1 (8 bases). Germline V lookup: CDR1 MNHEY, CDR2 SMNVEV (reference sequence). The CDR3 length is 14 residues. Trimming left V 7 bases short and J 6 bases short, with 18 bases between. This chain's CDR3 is CASTHRGGEQTQYF. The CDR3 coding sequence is TGTGCCAGCACCCACAGGGGGGGTGAACAGACCCAGTACTTC.

The CDR3 here is CASSSGTDFYGYTF. CDR3 nucleotides: TGCGCCAGCAGCTCCGGGACAGACTTCTATGGCTACACCTTC. The chain combines TRBV5-1 with TRBJ1-2, with 7 bases aligning to TRBD1. This CDR3 has 14 residues. After removal of 3 bases from V and 4 bases from J, the junction contained 6 bases not matched to a gene. Germline V lookup: CDR1 SGHRS, CDR2 YFSETQ.

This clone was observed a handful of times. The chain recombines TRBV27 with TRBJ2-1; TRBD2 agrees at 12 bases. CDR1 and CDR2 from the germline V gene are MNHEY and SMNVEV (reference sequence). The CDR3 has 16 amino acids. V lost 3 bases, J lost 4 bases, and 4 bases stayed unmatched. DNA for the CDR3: TGTGCCAGCAGTTTGTCGGGACTAGCGGGTTACAATGAGCAGTTCTTC. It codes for CASSLSGLAGYNEQFF.

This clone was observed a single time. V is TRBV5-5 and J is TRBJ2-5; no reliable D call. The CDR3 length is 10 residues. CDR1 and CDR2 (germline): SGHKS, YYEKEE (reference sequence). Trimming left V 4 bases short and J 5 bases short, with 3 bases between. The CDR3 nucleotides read TGTGCCAGCAGCCAGGAGACCCAGTACTTC. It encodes CASSQETQYF.

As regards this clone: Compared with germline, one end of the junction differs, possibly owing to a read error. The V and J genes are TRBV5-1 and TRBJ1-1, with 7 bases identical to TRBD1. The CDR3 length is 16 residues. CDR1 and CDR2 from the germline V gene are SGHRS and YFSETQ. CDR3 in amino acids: CASSTDSTGRNAEAFF. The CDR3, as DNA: TGCGCCAGCAGCACAGACTCGACAGGGAGGAACGCTGAAGCTTTCTTT.

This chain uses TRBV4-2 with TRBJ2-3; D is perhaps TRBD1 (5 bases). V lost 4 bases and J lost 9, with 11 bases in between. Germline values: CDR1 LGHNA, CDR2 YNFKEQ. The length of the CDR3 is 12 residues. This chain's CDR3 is CASSPAGATQYF. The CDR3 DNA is TGTGCCAGCAGCCCCGCTGGGGCGACGCAGTATTTT.

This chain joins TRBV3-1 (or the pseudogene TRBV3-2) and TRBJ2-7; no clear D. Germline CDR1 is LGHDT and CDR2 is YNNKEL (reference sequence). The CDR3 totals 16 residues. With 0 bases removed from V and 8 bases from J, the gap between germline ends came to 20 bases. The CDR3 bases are TGTGCCAGCAGCCAAGACATTCGACTGTTTTATCCCCAGCAGTACTTC. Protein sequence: CASSQDIRLFYPQQYF.

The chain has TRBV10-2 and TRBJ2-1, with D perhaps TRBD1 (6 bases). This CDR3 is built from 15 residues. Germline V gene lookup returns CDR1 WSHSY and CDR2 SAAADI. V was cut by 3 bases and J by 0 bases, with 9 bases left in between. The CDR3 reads CASSEQGPSYNEQFF. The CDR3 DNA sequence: TGCGCCAGCAGTGAACAGGGTCCCTCCTACAATGAGCAGTTCTTC.

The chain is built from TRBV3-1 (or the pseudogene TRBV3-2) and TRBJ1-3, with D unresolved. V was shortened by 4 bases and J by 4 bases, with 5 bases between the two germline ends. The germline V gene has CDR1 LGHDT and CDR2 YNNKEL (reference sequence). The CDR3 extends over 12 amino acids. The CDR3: CASSPQGNTIYF. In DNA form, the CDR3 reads TGTGCCAGCAGCCCTCAAGGAAACACCATATATTTT.

DNA of the CDR3: TGCGCCACCAGGGTCGGGGAGGGCTATGGCTACACCTTC. It specifies CATRVGEGYGYTF. The chain recombines TRBV5-1 with TRBJ1-2; a weak D match, TRBD1 (5 bases). CDR3 length: 13 amino acids. The germline gives CDR1 SGHRS, CDR2 YFSETQ. The ends were cut back, 9 bases at V and 4 bases at J, with 16 bases in the middle.

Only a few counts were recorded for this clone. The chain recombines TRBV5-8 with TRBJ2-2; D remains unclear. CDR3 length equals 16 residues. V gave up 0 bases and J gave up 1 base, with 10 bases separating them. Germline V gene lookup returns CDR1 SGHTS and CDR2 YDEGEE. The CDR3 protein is CASSLADFLNTGELFF. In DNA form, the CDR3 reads TGTGCCAGCAGCTTGGCAGACTTCTTGAACACCGGGGAGCTGTTTTTT.

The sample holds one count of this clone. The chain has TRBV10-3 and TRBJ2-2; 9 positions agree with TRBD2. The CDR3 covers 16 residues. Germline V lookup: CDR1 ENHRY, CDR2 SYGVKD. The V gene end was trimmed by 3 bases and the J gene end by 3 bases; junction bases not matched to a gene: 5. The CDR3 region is CAISDGSGRHTGELFF. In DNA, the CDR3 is TGTGCCATCAGTGATGGGAGCGGGAGGCACACCGGGGAGCTGTTTTTT.

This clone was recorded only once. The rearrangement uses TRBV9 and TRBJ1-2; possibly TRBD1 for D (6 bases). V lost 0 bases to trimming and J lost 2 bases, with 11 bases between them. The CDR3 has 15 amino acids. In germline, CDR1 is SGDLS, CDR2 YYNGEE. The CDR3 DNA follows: TGTGCCAGCAGCGTAGATACAGGGACGAACTATGGCTACACCTTC. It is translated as CASSVDTGTNYGYTF.

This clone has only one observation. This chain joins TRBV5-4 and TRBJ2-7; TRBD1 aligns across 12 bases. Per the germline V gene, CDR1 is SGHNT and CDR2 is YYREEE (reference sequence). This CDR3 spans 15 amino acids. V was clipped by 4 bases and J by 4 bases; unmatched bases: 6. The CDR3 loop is CASSVGQGASYEQYF. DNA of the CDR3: TGTGCCAGCAGCGTGGGACAGGGGGCATCGTACGAGCAGTACTTC.

Here the CDR3 reads CASSTRTSDTQTQYF. The CDR3 DNA follows: TGTGCCAGTAGTACCCGGACTAGCGATACGCAGACCCAGTACTTC. The genes are TRBV19 and TRBJ2-5; 9 bases are a match to TRBD2. The CDR3 is 15 residues long. J was trimmed by 6 bases and V by 4 bases; bases with no gene match: 9. Germline lookup yields CDR1 LNHDA and CDR2 SQIVND (reference sequence).